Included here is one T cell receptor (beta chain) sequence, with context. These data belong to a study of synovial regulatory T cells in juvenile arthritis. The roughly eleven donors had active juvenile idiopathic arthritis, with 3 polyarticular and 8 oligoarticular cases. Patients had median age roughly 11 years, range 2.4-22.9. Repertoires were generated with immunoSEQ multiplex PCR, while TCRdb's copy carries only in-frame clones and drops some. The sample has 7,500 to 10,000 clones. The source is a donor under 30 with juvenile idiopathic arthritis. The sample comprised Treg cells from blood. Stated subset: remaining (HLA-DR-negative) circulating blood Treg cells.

CDR3 sequence reads: CASSRADRSDTEAFF. The J gene is TRBJ1-1, the V gene TRBV4-1; TCRdb selects TRBD1, and the lack of DNA leaves this call unchecked. The CDR3 extends over 15 amino acids. No DNA has been recorded. Germline CDR1 MGHRA, CDR2 YSYEKL.